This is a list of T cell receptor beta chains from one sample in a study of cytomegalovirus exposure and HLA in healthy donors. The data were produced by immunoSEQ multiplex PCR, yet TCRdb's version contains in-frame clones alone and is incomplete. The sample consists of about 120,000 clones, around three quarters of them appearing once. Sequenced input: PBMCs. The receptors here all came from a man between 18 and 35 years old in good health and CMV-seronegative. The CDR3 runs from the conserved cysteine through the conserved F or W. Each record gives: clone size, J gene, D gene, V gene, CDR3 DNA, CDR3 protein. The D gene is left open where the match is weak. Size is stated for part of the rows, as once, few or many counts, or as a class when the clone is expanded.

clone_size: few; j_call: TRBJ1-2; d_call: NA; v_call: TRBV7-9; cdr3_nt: TGTGCCAGCAGTAGAGGTTCAGCTGGCTATGGCTACACCTTC; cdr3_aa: CASSRGSAGYGYTF
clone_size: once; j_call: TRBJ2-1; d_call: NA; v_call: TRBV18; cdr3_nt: TGTGCCAGCTCACCGACCCCCGGGACAAATTACAATGAGCAGTTCTTC; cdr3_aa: CASSPTPGTNYNEQFF
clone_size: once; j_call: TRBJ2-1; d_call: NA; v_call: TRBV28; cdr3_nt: TGTGCCAGCAGTTTGTCTAGTCTCTCCTACAATGAGCAGTTCTTC; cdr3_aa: CASSLSSLSYNEQFF
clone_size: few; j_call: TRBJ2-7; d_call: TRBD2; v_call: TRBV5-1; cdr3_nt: TGCGCCAGCAGCTTGGGTGTCGGGAGGGCCAACGAGCAGTACTTC; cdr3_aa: CASSLGVGRANEQYF
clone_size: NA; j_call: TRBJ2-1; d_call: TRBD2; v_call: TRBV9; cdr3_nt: TGTGCCAGCAGCGTAGGTGGGACTAGCGGGACGAGTGAGCAGTTCTTC; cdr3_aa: CASSVGGTSGTSEQFF
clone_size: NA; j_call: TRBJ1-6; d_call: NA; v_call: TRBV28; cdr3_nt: TGTGCCAGCAGTTATAACATGGAGGGGACCCTCCACTTT; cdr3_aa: CASSYNMEGTLHF
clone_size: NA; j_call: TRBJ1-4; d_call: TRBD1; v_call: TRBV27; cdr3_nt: TGTGCCAGCAGTTCCCACGCGCAGGGGGCAGGTGAAAAACTGTTTTTT; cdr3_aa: CASSSHAQGAGEKLFF
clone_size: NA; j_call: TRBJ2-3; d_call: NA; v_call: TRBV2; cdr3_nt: TGTGCCAGCAGGGAACAGGGAGGGGGCACAGATACGCAGTATTTT; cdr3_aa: CASREQGGGTDTQYF
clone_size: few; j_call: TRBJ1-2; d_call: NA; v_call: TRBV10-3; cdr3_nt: TGTGCCATCAGGGGTGGGGGGGCTTTCAACTATGGCTACACCTTC; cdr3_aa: CAIRGGGAFNYGYTF
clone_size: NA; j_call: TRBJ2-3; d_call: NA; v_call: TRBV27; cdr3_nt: TGTGCCAGCAGTTTAAGGGGCACAGGTACGCAGTATTTT; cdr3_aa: CASSLRGTGTQYF
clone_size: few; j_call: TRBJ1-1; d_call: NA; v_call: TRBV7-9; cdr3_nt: TGTGCCAGCAGCTTGTACAGGGCAGGGGACACTGAAGCTTTCTTT; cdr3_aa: CASSLYRAGDTEAFF
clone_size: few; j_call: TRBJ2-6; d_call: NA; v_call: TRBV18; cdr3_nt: TGTGCCAGCTCACCGTCGGGCTCTGGGGCCAACGTCCTGACTTTC; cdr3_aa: CASSPSGSGANVLTF
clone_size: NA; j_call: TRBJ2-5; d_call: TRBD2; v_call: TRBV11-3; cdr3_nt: TGTGCCAGCAGCTCAAGGACTAGCGGGAGCTTCGGGGAAGAGACCCAGTACTTC; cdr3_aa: CASSSRTSGSFGEETQYF
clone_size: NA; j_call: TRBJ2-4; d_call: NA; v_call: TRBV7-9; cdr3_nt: TGTGCCAGCAGCTTACCTCTGGCAGGGCAAAACATTCAGTACTTC; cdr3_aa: CASSLPLAGQNIQYF
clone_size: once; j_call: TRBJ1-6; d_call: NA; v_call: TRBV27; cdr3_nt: TGTGCCAGCAGTTCCTCGGGACAATATAATTCACCCCTCCACTTT; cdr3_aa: CASSSSGQYNSPLHF
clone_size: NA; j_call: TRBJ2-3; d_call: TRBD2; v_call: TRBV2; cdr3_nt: TGTGCCAGCAGCATCTCCGGGACTAGCGGGAGGGCCACAGATACGCAGTATTTT; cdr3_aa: CASSISGTSGRATDTQYF
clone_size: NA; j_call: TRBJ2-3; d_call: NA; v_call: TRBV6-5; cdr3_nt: TGTGCCAGCAGTTATAGGACAGCTAGCACAGATACGCAGTATTTT; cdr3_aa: CASSYRTASTDTQYF
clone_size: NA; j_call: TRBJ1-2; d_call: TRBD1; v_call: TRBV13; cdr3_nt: TGTGCCAGCAGCCCACAGGGGGACTATGGCTACACCTTC; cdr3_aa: CASSPQGDYGYTF
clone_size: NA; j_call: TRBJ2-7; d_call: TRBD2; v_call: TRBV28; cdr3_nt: TGTGCCAGCAGTCAGTGGACTAGCGGAACCTACGAGCAGTACTTC; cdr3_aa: CASSQWTSGTYEQYF
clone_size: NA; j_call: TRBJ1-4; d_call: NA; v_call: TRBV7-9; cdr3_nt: TGTGCCAGCAGCGAAAACAGGATAATTTCAACTAATGAAAAACTGTTTTTT; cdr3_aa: CASSENRIISTNEKLFF
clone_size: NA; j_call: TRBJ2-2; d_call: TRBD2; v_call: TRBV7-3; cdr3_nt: TGTGCCAGCAGCTTAAGTTCTGGACTAGCGGACACCGGGGAGCTGTTTTTT; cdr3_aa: CASSLSSGLADTGELFF
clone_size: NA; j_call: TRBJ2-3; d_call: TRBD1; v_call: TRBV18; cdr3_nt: TGTGCCAGCTCACCCGGACAGGGAGAGGGTGGAGATACGCAGTATTTT; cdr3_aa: CASSPGQGEGGDTQYF
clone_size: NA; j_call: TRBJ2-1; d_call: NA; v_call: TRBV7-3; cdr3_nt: TGTGCCAGCAGCTTAATGGGAGGCTCCTACAATGAGCAGTTCTTC; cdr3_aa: CASSLMGGSYNEQFF
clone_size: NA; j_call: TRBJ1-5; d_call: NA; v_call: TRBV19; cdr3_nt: TGTGCCAGTAGGGAACAGGGTGCCTACAATCAGCCCCAGCATTTT; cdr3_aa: CASREQGAYNQPQHF
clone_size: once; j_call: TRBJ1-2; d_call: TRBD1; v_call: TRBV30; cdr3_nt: TGTGCCTGCTATGACAGGGAAAGGGGTGGCTACACCTTC; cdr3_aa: CACYDRERGGYTF
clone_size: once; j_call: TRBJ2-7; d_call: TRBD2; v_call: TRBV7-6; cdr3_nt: TGTGCCAGCAGCTTAATAGCGGGAGGGCCTTGGAGAGTCTACGAGCAGTACTTC; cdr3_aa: CASSLIAGGPWRVYEQYF
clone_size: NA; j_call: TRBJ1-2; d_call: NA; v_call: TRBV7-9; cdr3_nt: TGTGCCAGCAGCTTAGCGGTCCAGTACCTCGCAATAGGCTACACCTTC; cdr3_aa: CASSLAVQYLAIGYTF
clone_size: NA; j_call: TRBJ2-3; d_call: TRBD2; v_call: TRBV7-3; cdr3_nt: TGTGCCAGCAGCCCACAGGGACTAGCGGGAGGGCCCACGCAGTATTTT; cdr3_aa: CASSPQGLAGGPTQYF
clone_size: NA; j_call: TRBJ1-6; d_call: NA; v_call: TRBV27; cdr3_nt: TGTGCCAGCAGAGTGCTCAGCGGGCAGTCCTATAATTCACCCCTCCACTTT; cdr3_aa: CASRVLSGQSYNSPLHF
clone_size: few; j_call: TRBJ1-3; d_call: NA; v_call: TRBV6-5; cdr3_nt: TGTGCCAGCAGCTTAGGACAAGCTTCTGGAAACACCATATATTTT; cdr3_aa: CASSLGQASGNTIYF
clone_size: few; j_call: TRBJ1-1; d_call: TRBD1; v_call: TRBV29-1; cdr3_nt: TGCAGCGGGGACAGCGTCATGAACACTGAAGCTTTCTTT; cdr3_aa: CSGDSVMNTEAFF
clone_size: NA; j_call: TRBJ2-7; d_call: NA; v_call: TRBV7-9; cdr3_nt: TGTGCCAGCAACTTAATACAGGGTAGAGAGCAGTACTTC; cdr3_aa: CASNLIQGREQYF
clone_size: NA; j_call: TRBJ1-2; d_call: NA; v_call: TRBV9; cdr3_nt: TGTGCCAGCAGCGTTCAGGAAAGCTATGGCTACACCTTC; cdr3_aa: CASSVQESYGYTF